The T cell receptor (beta chain) described here comes from a study of blood T cell repertoires in COVID-19. Sequenced by immunoSEQ multiplex PCR; TCRdb stores in-frame clones only, minus some. The sample shows some 300,000 clones, roughly 88% of them seen only once. J lost 4 bases, V lost 0 bases, and 7 bases had no gene match. The germline gives CDR1 GTSNPN, CDR2 SVGIG (reference sequence). This CDR3 region has 15 residues. This clone was seen a few times. The V and J genes are TRBV30 and TRBJ2-5; 8 bases fit TRBD2. The TCR comes from a woman aged 30 to 39 who had recovered from COVID-19. The sequenced material came from peripheral blood. CDR3 residues: CAWSVSGTRGETQYF. CDR3 DNA: TGTGCCTGGAGTGTAAGCGGGACTAGAGGAGAGACCCAGTACTTC.